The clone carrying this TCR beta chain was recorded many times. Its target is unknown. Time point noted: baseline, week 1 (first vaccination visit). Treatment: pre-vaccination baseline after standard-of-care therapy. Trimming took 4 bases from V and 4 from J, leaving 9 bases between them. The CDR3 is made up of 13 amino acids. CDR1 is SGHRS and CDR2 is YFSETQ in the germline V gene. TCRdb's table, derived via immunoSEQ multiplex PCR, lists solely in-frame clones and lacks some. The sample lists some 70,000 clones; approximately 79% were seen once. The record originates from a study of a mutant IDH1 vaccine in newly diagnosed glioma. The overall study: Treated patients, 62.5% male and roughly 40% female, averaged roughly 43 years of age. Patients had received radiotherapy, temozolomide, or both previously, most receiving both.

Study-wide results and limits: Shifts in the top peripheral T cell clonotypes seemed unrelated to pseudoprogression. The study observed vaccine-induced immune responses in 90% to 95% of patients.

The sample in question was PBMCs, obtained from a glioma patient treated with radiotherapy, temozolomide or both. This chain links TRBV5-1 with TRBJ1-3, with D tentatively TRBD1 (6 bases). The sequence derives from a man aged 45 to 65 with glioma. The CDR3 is CASSRTAGNTIYF. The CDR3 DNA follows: TGCGCCAGCAGCCGGACAGCCGGAAACACCATATATTTT.